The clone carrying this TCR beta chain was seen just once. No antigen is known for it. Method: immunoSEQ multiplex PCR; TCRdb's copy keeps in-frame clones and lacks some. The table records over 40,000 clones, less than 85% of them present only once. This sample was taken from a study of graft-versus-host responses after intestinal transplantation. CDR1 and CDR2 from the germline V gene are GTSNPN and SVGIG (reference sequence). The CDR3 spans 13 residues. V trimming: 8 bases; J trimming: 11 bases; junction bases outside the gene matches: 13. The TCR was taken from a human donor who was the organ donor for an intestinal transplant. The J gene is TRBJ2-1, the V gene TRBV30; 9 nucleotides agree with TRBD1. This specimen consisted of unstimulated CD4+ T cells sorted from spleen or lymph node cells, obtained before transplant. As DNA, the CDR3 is TGTGCCGGCTGGGACAGGGAAGACGCGAAGCAGTTCTTC. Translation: CAGWDREDAKQFF.